This T cell receptor (beta chain) was identified in a study of cytomegalovirus exposure and HLA in healthy donors. PCR employed 60 Vbeta and 13 Jbeta primers. Generated by immunoSEQ multiplex PCR, the TCRdb table keeps only in-frame clones and is missing some. The table includes fewer than 200,000 clones, 60% to 75% detected once. This CDR3 is built from 13 residues. V gave up 6 bases and J gave up 1 base, with 9 bases separating them. Germline assignment: CDR1 SGHVS and CDR2 FQNEAQ. The chain employs TRBV7-8 and TRBJ1-1; no clear D gene. Material: PBMCs. This receptor was taken from a woman aged 45-65 years in good health and CMV-seropositive. The CDR3 loop reads CASRERGNTEAFF. DNA of the CDR3: TGTGCCAGCAGGGAACGGGGGAACACTGAAGCTTTCTTT.